Listed below are T cell receptor beta chains from one sample, sequenced in a study of OX40 agonist ivuxolimab in advanced cancers. Libraries were prepared by immunoSEQ multiplex PCR; TCRdb keeps only in-frame clonotypes and omits some of them. The sample lists 42,000 or so clones, around 86% occurring once. This sample comprised CD4+ or CD8+ T cells sorted from blood, obtained in a trial of the OX40 agonist ivuxolimab. The receptors come from an adult with an advanced solid tumor such as melanoma, head and neck, liver or kidney cancer. CDR3s include the opening cysteine and the closing phenylalanine or tryptophan. The D gene is left open where the match is weak. For some rows the clone size is stated as once, few or many, or as a class when expanded; others skip it.

size | D | J | V | DNA | CDR3
- | - | TRBJ2-7 | TRBV7-7 | TGTGCCAGTGCCCCCGGGCCGCCACCCCTCGAGCAGTACTTC | CASAPGPPPLEQYF
- | TRBD1 | TRBJ2-7 | TRBV7-9 | TGTGCCAGCAGCCCCCGGGACAGGGCCTACGAGCAGTACTTC | CASSPRDRAYEQYF
- | TRBD1 | TRBJ2-7 | TRBV7-2 | TGTGCCAGCAGCTTAGACAGCCGGGACAGCCGGTACGAGCAGTACTTC | CASSLDSRDSRYEQYF
few | TRBD1 | TRBJ2-3 | TRBV27 | TGTGCCAGCAACGCCCGACAGGGAGCTGCTACGCAGTATTTT | CASNARQGAATQYF
- | - | TRBJ2-2 | TRBV18 | TGTGCCAGCTCCTCAGGCACCGGGGAGCTGTTTTTT | CASSSGTGELFF
- | TRBD2 | TRBJ2-1 | TRBV27 | TGTGCCAGCAGTGCCTACTTAGCGGGCCTACCCTACAATGAGCAGTTCTTC | CASSAYLAGLPYNEQFF
- | TRBD1 | TRBJ1-5 | TRBV19 | TGTGCCAGTAAAGAATTGACAGGGACCAACCAGCCCCAGCATTTT | CASKELTGTNQPQHF
- | TRBD1 | TRBJ2-3 | TRBV5-1 | TGCGCCAGCAGCTTGGAACAGGGGCCAGATACGCAGTATTTT | CASSLEQGPDTQYF
- | - | TRBJ1-2 | TRBV15 | TGTGCCACCAGCAGAGATTTAGGGACTTCCTATGGCTACACCTTC | CATSRDLGTSYGYTF
- | - | TRBJ1-4 | TRBV6-1 | TGTGCCAGCAGTGAATATGGGACCGGCGGGAAACTGTTTTTT | CASSEYGTGGKLFF
- | TRBD1 | TRBJ2-5 | TRBV4-1 | TGCGCCAGCAGCCAAGCGACAGGGCAACAAGAGACCCAGTACTTC | CASSQATGQQETQYF
- | - | TRBJ2-7 | TRBV7-3 | TGTGCCAGCAGCTTAAAGGGGCTGGGGGCCTACGAGCAGTACTTC | CASSLKGLGAYEQYF
- | - | TRBJ2-3 | TRBV5-1 | TGCGCCAGCAGCTACGCGACCCCTCCCACAGATACGCAGTATTTT | CASSYATPPTDTQYF
few | - | TRBJ2-1 | TRBV12-2 | TGTGCAAGTCGCTTAGCGCCGAGGACTAGCGTGAAGAATGAGCAGTTCTTC | CASRLAPRTSVKNEQFF
- | - | TRBJ2-7 | TRBV6-5 | TGTGCCAGCAGTTACTCCACCCAAGACTCCTACGAGCAGTACTTC | CASSYSTQDSYEQYF
- | - | TRBJ2-3 | TRBV29-1 | TGCAGCTCCGTGTCGGGATCTGAAGATACGCAGTATTTT | CSSVSGSEDTQYF
once | - | TRBJ2-7 | TRBV9 | TGTGCCAGCAGCGTCAGAGGGGGTAACGAGCAGTACTTC | CASSVRGGNEQYF
- | - | TRBJ1-2 | TRBV7-9 | TGTGCCAGCAGCTTAGTCGGAGTCTATGGCTACACCTTC | CASSLVGVYGYTF